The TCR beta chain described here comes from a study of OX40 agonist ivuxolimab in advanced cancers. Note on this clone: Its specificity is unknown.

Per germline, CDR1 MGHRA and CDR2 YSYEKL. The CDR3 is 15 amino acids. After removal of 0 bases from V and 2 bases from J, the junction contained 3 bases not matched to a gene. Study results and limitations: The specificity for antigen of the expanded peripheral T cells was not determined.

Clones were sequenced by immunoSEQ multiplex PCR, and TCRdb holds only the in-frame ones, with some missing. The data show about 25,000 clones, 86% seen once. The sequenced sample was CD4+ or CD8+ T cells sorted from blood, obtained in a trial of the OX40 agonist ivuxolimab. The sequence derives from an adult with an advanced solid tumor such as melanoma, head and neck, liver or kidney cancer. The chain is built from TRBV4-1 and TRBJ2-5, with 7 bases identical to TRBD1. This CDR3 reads CASSQDQGVQETQYF. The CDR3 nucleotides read TGCGCCAGCAGCCAAGATCAGGGGGTTCAAGAGACCCAGTACTTC.